This T cell receptor beta chain was identified during a study of PD-1 blockade in classical Hodgkin lymphoma (dated by TCRdb to 2018 to 2021). Study-wide context: Nivolumab dosing was 3 mg/kg intravenously every 2 weeks, continuing until either disease progression or unacceptable toxicity. The study used TCR beta sequencing and CyTOF to define a peripheral blood immune signature of response to PD-1 blockade in classical Hodgkin lymphoma.

The sample's time point label, decoded: cycle 1 day 1 (C1D1), immediately before nivolumab initiation. Every trial patient had relapsed after autologous stem cell transplantation, and cohorts A, B and C differed in prior brentuximab vedotin exposure. The trial cohort comprised approximately 55 patients with relapsed/refractory classical Hodgkin lymphoma whose best overall responses were complete response, partial response or progressive disease. Single-agent nivolumab was administered to trial patients in the multi-cohort phase II CheckMate 205 trial. An independent review committee assessed best overall response using the 2007 International Working Group response criteria. PBMCs from the trial were collected at three points: immediately before nivolumab initiation (C1D1), and during therapy at cycle 2 day 1 and cycle 4 day 1. After peripheral blood was drawn into 8 mL Vacutainer Cell Preparation Tubes, PBMCs were isolated by centrifugation and then cryopreserved.

As regards this clone: This clone's antigen is unknown. It has no much larger one-base neighbor in the sample; base qualities were not kept.

V and J are trimmed by 0 bases and 4 bases, and the gene matches miss 6 bases of the junction. Including cysteine and phenylalanine, the CDR3 has 16 amino acids. Only CDR3 DNA is held: 48 bases, read in frame from base 1. CDR1 and CDR2, per the germline V gene, are SGHRS and YFSETQ. Genomic DNA was extracted with the Qiagen DNeasy kit from unsorted PBMCs and from negatively selected CD4+ and CD8+ fractions. Using primers that anneal to V and J segments, immunoSEQ multiplex PCR amplified the TCR beta CDR3 regions. A synthetic immune receptor repertoire was used to minimize amplification bias, and any residual bias was removed computationally once sequencing was done. The paper's data handling went like this. Repertoire diversity was quantified as the Shannon entropy index using custom Python scripts. The unsorted, CD4+ and CD8+ repertoires were each analyzed separately, with the exception of combined analyses, where CD4+ and CD8+ sequences were merged in silico. Clonal expansion was defined as at least a 2-fold frequency increase after treatment relative to C1D1, with a pseudocount of 0.5 for undetected baseline clones. Singleton clones were defined as clones with 0 or 1 copy at C1D1, and non-singleton clones were defined as clones with 2 or more copies. Clones expanded in unsorted samples were labelled as CD4+, CD8+ or unknown by matching protein sequences in sorted samples from the same patient. Wilcoxon tests on paired samples were used to test diversity changes from C1D1 to C4D1. Entries here come from immuneACCESS through TCRdb and include only in-frame sequences with V and J called. Some clones fail to appear in such tables; in the studies checked, an unresolved V gene covers under half of the shortfall, and the cause of the remainder is unknown. V and J calls plus clone size are reproduced from that table; the DNA served to infer D and trimming. For this sample the table gives over 3,500 clones, of which around three fifths were detected only once. Together, the top ten hold 35% to 40% of the sample.

The paper as a whole reports these results and caveats: Patients starting nivolumab less than 1 year after ASCT had lower diversity and were excluded from later analyses to avoid confounding by immune reconstitution. Baseline diversity similar to that of newly diagnosed patients was observed in trial patients achieving complete response, whereas significantly lower diversity was observed in partial responders and progressors. The study was restricted to a single clinical trial cohort, and the causes of repertoire differences, possibly disease activity or prior therapy, were left undefined. Baseline TCR diversity was reported to be lower in newly diagnosed patients than in healthy donors and to be lower still in relapsed/refractory patients. CD4+ but not CD8+ TCR diversity rose significantly by C4D1 (p=0.0027 vs p=0.16), most apparent in complete responders (p=0.02).

Rearrangement joined TRBV5-1 to TRBJ2-3, with TRBD2 matching 9 junction bases. This TCR was recovered from a human donor with classical Hodgkin lymphoma. The sample consisted of peripheral blood mononuclear cells (PBMCs), taken at baseline. The CDR3 reads as follows: CASSLVSGGWADTQYF. The DNA sequence is as follows: TGCGCCAGCAGCTTGGTTAGCGGGGGATGGGCAGATACGCAGTATTTT.